This entry is about one T cell receptor beta chain. What this receptor recognizes is not known. Qualities for individual bases were not recorded, and no much larger clone is one base off. Trimming takes 1 base from V and 9 bases from J, and the germline ends sit 18 bases apart. The CDR3 numbers 14 residues from cysteine through phenylalanine. Only the CDR3 region is kept as DNA, spanning 42 bases read in frame from base 1. Sequences GTSNPN (CDR1) and SVGIG (CDR2) are obtained from the germline V gene (reference sequence). Healthy HIV-negative adults with no recently reported acute infections or vaccinations were included as donors. Every donor was a Caucasian adult living in Nashville, Tennessee, USA. In the unsorted samples, some 94 million PBMCs were counted, and genomic DNA was extracted using the QIAamp DNA Blood Mini kit. After blood collection by leukapheresis, PBMCs were isolated using Ficoll-Histopaque density gradient centrifugation and then cryopreserved in the vapor phase of liquid nitrogen.

The data were obtained in a study of shared clonotypes between healthy human individuals (dated by TCRdb to 2020 to 2022). Looking at the study overall: The cohort included three men and a couple of women between 18 and 49 years of age. To estimate repertoire size and how much clonotype sharing occurs between individuals, the study deeply sequenced the blood TCR repertoires of about five healthy adults. To increase sequencing depth and limit assay-specific biases, TCR repertoire library preparation and sequencing were carried out by different laboratories using diverse techniques. Between about 0.94 and 8.9 billion PBMCs per donor were obtained by leukapheresis.

The paper as a whole reports these results and caveats: Sampling was restricted to blood, and TCR repertoires in tissues likely differ from the TCR repertoires found in blood. The small number of donors limited the genetic and exposure-history diversity represented. Based on pairwise subsampling, the degree of clonotype sharing among donors was expected to be affected by sequencing depth.

TCR CDR3 regions were amplified from genomic DNA by multiplex PCR using the deep immunoSEQ assay. Extracted genomic DNA from each cell subset was spread evenly across all wells of several immunoSEQ 96-well plates, with each plate serving as a replicate. For unsorted PBMC, 250 to 350 ng of genomic DNA, equivalent to around 30,000 T cell genomes, went into each replicate PCR. Ten immunoSEQ deep assay plates were used to sequence the unsorted PBMC genomic DNA. The purified libraries were quantified using a Qubit 3.0 fluorometer, sized with a Bioanalyzer 2100, and then quantified again using the KAPA Library Quantification kit. Every immunoSEQ 96-well plate was sequenced on a separate single-read 150-cycle Illumina NextSeq 550 flow cell. Per the source publication's procedure: Because the immunoSEQ output held only junctional sequences and lacked quality scores, the filtering could not match the filtering applied to full-length reads. Sequences were annotated with PyIR, a Python wrapper for IgBLAST v1.9, and V/J genes and CDR3 were assigned using IMGT germline references. Reads were filtered out if the reads had weak V/J assignments (E-value above 1e-6), no CDR3, stop codons, out-of-frame junctions, or ambiguous translated residues. A V3J clonotype was defined by an identical inferred V gene, J gene, and CDR3 amino acid sequence. To compute the percentage overlap between repertoires, the number of shared unique clonotypes was divided by the size of the smaller repertoire. Richness of each repertoire was evaluated using RTK rarefaction, the Chao1 estimator, and Recon v2.1 estimates of unobserved clonotypes. TCRdb took over this immuneACCESS table, retaining in-frame rearrangements with V and J assigned. Such tables are incomplete; in checked studies, under half of the missing clones stem from an unresolved V gene, and the remainder is unexplained. D and trimming were read from the DNA, whereas the V and J calls and clone size are those reported in that table. The sample contains approximately 500,000 clones, roughly 80% of them found a single time. The ten largest clonotypes hold about 13% of the sample.

The sequenced material came from PBMCs. The chain is made from TRBV30 and TRBJ2-5; the D element might be TRBD1 or TRBD2, as each aligns at 5 bases. The clonotype comes from a woman aged 40 to 55 in good health. Some clones in this sample may be carry-over from other donors' samples. The DNA sequence is given as TGTGCCTGGAGTGGGGGGACGCTGGAAGGGGCCCAGTACTTC. Translated, this gives CAWSGGTLEGAQYF.